Shown below are 5 T cell receptor beta chains from a single sample sequenced in a study of blood T cell repertoires in COVID-19 (TCRdb year 2020). Library preparation employed the immunoSEQ multiplex PCR assay. TCRdb stores this immuneACCESS table with in-frame sequences only. Part of the clones is absent; in the studies checked, under half of the shortfall reflects unresolved V genes, and no reason is known for the rest. Present in this sample are about 220,000 clones, roughly 80% of which were seen just once. Of the sample, approximately 1.4% falls within the top ten clones. Sample: PBMCs or T cells enriched from blood (not recorded which). The receptors were gathered from a middle-aged woman with acute COVID-19.

The rearrangement joins TRBV6-5 to TRBJ1-2; 7 bases map to TRBD1. With V trimmed by 6 bases and J by 7 bases, 11 bases remained unmatched. The germline V gene encodes CDR1 MNHEY and CDR2 SVGAGI. This CDR3 is built from 14 residues. CDR3: CASRRDRADPGYTF. In nucleotides, the CDR3 is TGTGCCAGCAGACGCGACAGGGCGGACCCTGGCTACACCTTC.

The V and J genes are TRBV24-1 and TRBJ2-5; 8 nucleotides agree with TRBD1. Per the germline V gene, CDR1 is KGHDR and CDR2 is SFDVKD. V lost 1 base, J lost 5 bases, and 5 bases stayed unmatched. This CDR3 is built from 15 residues. The CDR3 DNA follows: TGTGCCACCAGTGATTTTACAGGGGGGCACGAGACCCAGTACTTC. Its translation: CATSDFTGGHETQYF.

J is TRBJ2-1 and V is TRBV27, with TRBD1 identical over 7 bases. The ends lost 5 bases at V and 5 bases at J; junction bases unmatched: 12. The CDR3 loop spans 16 amino acids. The germline CDR1 and CDR2 sequences are MNHEY and SMNVEV (reference sequence). The CDR3 loop is CASSRWEYRGDNEQFF. Written as DNA, the CDR3 is TGTGCCAGCAGTCGCTGGGAATACAGGGGCGACAATGAGCAGTTCTTC.

The chain couples TRBV11-3 to TRBJ2-7; D is undetermined. The V and J ends lost 0 bases and 8 bases respectively, with 11 bases between them. From germline, CDR1 is SGHNT and CDR2 YENEEA. The CDR3 extends over 13 amino acids. In DNA form, the CDR3 reads TGTGCCAGCAGCTTAGAATCCAGCGCCCAGCAGTACTTC. Its protein is CASSLESSAQQYF.

This clone was counted a few times. The chain carries TRBV3-1 (or the pseudogene TRBV3-2) and TRBJ1-2; 7 nucleotides agree with TRBD1. The germline V gene encodes CDR1 LGHDT and CDR2 YNNKEL (reference sequence). The ends lost 4 bases at V and 6 bases at J; junction bases unmatched: 8. The CDR3 has 14 amino acids. The CDR3 region is CASSLKDRVHGYTF. The DNA of the CDR3 is TGTGCCAGCAGCCTCAAAGACAGGGTCCATGGCTACACCTTC.